This T cell receptor beta chain emerged from a study of radiation and T cells in renal cell carcinoma. Method: immunoSEQ multiplex PCR; TCRdb's copy keeps in-frame clones and lacks some. The sample shows about 60,000 clones, just over 75% of them seen only once. Germline V gene sequence: CDR1 SNHLY, CDR2 FYNNEI. CDR3 length equals 16 residues. Trimming left V 6 bases short and J 0 bases short, with 15 bases between. The time point was: blood 2 weeks post-SBRT. Treatment of the sample: 15 Gy SBRT to primary tumor, nephrectomy 4 weeks later. Sequencing was performed on blood, taken from a patient whose treatment included radiotherapy and nephrectomy. The J gene is TRBJ1-3, the V gene TRBV2, with D possibly matching TRBD1 (6 bases). The TCR sequence derives from a man between 60 and 70 years old with renal cell carcinoma. The CDR3 protein is CASRYPDRSSGNTIYF. The DNA for the CDR3 is TGTGCCAGCAGATACCCCGACAGGAGCTCTGGAAACACCATATATTTT.